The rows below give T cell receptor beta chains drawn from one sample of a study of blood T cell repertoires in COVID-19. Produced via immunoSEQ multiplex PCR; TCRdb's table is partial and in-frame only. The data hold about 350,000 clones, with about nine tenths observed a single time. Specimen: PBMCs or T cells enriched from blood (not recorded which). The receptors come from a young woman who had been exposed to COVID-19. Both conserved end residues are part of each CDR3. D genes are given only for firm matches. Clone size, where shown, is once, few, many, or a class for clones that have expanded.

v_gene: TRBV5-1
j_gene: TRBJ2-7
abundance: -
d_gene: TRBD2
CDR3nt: TGCGCCAGCAGCTTGGTTGCGGGAGGCCGTTCGATCTCCTACGAGCAGTACTTC
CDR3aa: CASSLVAGGRSISYEQYF

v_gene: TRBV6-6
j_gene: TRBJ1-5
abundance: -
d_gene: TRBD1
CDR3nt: TGTGCCAGCCGGGACAGGGGGCGAGGTAGCAATCAGCCCCAGCATTTT
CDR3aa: CASRDRGRGSNQPQHF

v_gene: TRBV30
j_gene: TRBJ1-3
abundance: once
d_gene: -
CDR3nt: TGTGCCTGGAGCCTCGGGATGGGGGGTGGAAACACCATATATTTT
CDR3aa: CAWSLGMGGGNTIYF

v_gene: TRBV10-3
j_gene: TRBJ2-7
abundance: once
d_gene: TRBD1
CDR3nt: TGTGCCATCAGTGAACAGGGGAACTCCTACGAGCAGTACTTC
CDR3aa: CAISEQGNSYEQYF

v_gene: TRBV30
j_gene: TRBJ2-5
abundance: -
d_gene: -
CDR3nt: TGTGCCTGGAGTGTCGGGACTTTCCCAGGGGAGACCCAGTACTTC
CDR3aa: CAWSVGTFPGETQYF

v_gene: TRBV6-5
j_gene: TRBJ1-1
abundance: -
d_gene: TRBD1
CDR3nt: TGTGCCGGAGACAGGGGGAACACTGAAGCTTTCTTT
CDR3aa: CAGDRGNTEAFF

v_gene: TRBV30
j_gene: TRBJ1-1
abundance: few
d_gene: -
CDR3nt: TGTGCCTGGAGCCGGGTCCTGAACACTGAAGCTTTCTTT
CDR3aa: CAWSRVLNTEAFF

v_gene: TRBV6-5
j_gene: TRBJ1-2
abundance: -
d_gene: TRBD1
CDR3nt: TGTGCCAGCAGCACGGACAGGTCTTTTGGCTACACCTTC
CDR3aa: CASSTDRSFGYTF

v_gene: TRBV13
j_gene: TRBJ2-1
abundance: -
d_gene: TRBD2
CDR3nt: TGTGCCAGCAGCCCCTCCGGGACTAGCGGCTCCCAGCAGTTCTTC
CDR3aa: CASSPSGTSGSQQFF

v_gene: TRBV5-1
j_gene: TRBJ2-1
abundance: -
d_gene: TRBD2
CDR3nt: TGCGCCAGCAGCCAGACGGGGGGTGAGCAGTTCTTC
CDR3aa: CASSQTGGEQFF

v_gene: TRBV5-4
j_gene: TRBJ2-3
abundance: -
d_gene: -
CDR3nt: TGTGCCAGCAGCTTGGTGACAGGACCTGCAGGAGATACGCAGTATTTT
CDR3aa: CASSLVTGPAGDTQYF

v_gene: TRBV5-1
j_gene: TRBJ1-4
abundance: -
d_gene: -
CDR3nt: TGCGCCAGCAGCTTGGGAGCAGGGGCCGGAACTAATGAAAAACTGTTTTTT
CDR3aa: CASSLGAGAGTNEKLFF

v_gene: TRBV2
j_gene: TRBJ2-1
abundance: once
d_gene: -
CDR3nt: TGTGCCAGCAGTGAAACTACTGGATTATCCTACAATGAGCAGTTCTTC
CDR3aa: CASSETTGLSYNEQFF

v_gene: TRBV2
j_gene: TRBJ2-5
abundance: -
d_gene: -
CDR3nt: TGTGCCAGCAGGAGGGAGGTACAAGAGACCCAGTACTTC
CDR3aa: CASRREVQETQYF

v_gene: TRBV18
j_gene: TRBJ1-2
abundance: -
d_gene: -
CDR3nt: TGTGCCAGCTCACCACCAACAGCTAACTATGGCTACACCTTC
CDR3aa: CASSPPTANYGYTF

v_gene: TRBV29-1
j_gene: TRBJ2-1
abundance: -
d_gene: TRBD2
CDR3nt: TGCAGCGTTGCTCCCGGGGTGGGGACTAACGATGAGCAGTTCTTC
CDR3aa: CSVAPGVGTNDEQFF

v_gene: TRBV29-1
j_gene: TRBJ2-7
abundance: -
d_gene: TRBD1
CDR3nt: TGCAGCGTTGCGGACAGGGGGCGAGCAAAAGCCTACGAGCAGTACTTC
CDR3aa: CSVADRGRAKAYEQYF

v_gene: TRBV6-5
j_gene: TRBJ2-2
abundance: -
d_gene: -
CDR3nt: TGTGCCAGCAGTTACGGAGAGAACACCGGGGAGCTGTTTTTT
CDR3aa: CASSYGENTGELFF

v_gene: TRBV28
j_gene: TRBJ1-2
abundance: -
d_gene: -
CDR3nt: TGTGCCAGCAGTCCACGGCAGGGGATGGGCTATGGCTACACCTTC
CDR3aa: CASSPRQGMGYGYTF

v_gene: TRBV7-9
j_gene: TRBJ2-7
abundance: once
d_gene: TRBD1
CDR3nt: TGTGCCAGCAGCCCCTGGACAGGGACGGAGTACGAGCAGTACTTC
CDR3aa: CASSPWTGTEYEQYF

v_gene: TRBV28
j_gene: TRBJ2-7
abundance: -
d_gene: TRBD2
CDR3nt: TGTGCCAGCAGTCCCTCGGGACTAGCGGACTACGAGCAGTACTTC
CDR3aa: CASSPSGLADYEQYF

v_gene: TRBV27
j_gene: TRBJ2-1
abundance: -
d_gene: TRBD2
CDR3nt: TGTGCCCGACCGGGACTCGGGGGGTACAATGAGCAGTTCTTC
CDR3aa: CARPGLGGYNEQFF

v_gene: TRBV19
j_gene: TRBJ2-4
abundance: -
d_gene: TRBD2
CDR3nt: TGTGCCAGTAGTACAGGACTAGCCTCAGCCAAAAACATTCAGTACTTC
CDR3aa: CASSTGLASAKNIQYF

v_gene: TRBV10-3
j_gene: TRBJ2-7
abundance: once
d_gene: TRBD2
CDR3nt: TGTGCCATCAGTCCCGACGGGACTAGCGGGAGGAGTTACGAGCAGTACTTC
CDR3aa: CAISPDGTSGRSYEQYF

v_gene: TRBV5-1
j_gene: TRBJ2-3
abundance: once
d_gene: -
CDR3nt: TGCGCCAGCAGTGTCGGGACAAGCACAGATACGCAGTATTTT
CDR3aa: CASSVGTSTDTQYF

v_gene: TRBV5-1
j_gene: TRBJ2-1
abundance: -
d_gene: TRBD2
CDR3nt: TGCGCCAGCAGCCCATCGGGAGGGCAATCCTACAATGAGCAGTTCTTC
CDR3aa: CASSPSGGQSYNEQFF

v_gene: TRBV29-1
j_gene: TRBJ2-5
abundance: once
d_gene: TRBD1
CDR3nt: TGCAGCGCTGGACAGGGGACTCAAGAGACCCAGTACTTC
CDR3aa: CSAGQGTQETQYF

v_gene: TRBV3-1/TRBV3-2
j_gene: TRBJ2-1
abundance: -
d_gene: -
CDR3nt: TGTGCCAGCAGCCAAGATGGCGCCGCAGGGGGGCCCTACAATGAGCAGTTCTTC
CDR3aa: CASSQDGAAGGPYNEQFF

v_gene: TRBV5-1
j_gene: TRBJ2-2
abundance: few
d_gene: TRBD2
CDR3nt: TGCGCCAGCAGCCCGGGACTAGCGGGAGGGAACACCGGGGAGCTGTTTTTT
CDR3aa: CASSPGLAGGNTGELFF

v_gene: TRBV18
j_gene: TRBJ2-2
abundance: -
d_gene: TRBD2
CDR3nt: TGTGCCAGCTCACCAAGTTCTAGCGGGAGTCCCACCGGGGAGCTGTTTTTT
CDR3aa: CASSPSSSGSPTGELFF

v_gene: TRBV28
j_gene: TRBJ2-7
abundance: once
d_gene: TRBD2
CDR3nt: TGTGCCAGCAGGCCCGGACTAGCGGTCCGCTACGAGCAGTACTTC
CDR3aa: CASRPGLAVRYEQYF